The 21 T cell receptor beta chains in this list originate from one sample, sequenced in a study of graft-versus-host responses after intestinal transplantation. Their antigen targets remain unknown. TCRdb's copy holds only in-frame clones and misses some; the assay was immunoSEQ multiplex PCR. The sample holds 100,000 or so clones, roughly 90% seen once. The sample consisted of unstimulated CD4+ T cells sorted from spleen or lymph node cells, taken before transplant. These receptors came from a human donor who was the organ donor for an intestinal transplant.

This clone was seen once. Its ends do not fully match the called genes, so a read error is possible. J is TRBJ1-1 and V is TRBV13; D gene ambiguous. The CDR3 runs to 12 residues. The germline gives CDR1 PRHDT, CDR2 FYEKMQ (reference sequence). The CDR3 is CASSLGRFNRHF. In DNA, the CDR3 is TGTGCCAGCAGCTTGGGCCGCTTCAACCGCCACTTT.

This chain joins TRBV6-5 and TRBJ1-5; no firm D call. V was trimmed by 0 bases and J by 2 bases, leaving 5 bases between them. CDR1 MNHEY and CDR2 SVGAGI come from the germline V gene. The CDR3 contains 14 residues. CDR3 DNA sequence: TGTGCCAGCAGTTACTCCTCGGGCAATCAGCCCCAGCATTTT. Amino acid sequence: CASSYSSGNQPQHF.

The rearrangement links TRBV2 to TRBJ2-7; D is perhaps TRBD1 (6 bases). This CDR3 has 12 amino acids. Looked up from germline, CDR1 is SNHLY and CDR2 is FYNNEI. V was trimmed by 10 bases and J by 2 bases, leaving 12 bases between them. The CDR3 spells CATRTVTYEQYF. The CDR3 DNA sequence: TGTGCCACCAGGACAGTAACCTACGAGCAGTACTTC.

This rearrangement joins TRBV10-2 to TRBJ2-3, with D unclear. The V gene's germline CDR1 is WSHSY and CDR2 SAAADI. V shed 3 bases and J shed 3 bases, with 10 bases lying between them. This CDR3 comprises 14 residues. CDR3 protein: CASSDYPITDTQYF. The CDR3 coding sequence is TGCGCCAGCAGTGATTATCCAATTACAGATACGCAGTATTTT.

The rearrangement links TRBV7-9 to TRBJ1-6, with unresolved D. CDR1 SEHNR and CDR2 FQNEAQ come from the germline V gene (reference sequence). V lost 9 bases to trimming and J lost 8 bases, with 14 bases between them. There are 13 residues in the CDR3. This CDR3 is CASAGVLHSPLHF. The CDR3 nucleotides read TGTGCCAGTGCCGGGGTGTTGCATTCACCCCTCCACTTT. Complete variable domain (other parts from reference TRBV7-9 and TRBJ1-6): DTGVSQNPRHKITKRGQNVTFRCDPISEHNRLYWYRQTLGQGPEFLTYFQNEAQLEKSRLLSDRFSAERPKGSFSTLEIQRTEQGDSAMYLCASAGVLHSPLHFGNGTRLTVT.

The V gene is TRBV5-1, the J gene TRBJ2-7; 7 bases agree with TRBD1. Per the germline V gene, CDR1 is SGHRS and CDR2 is YFSETQ. CDR3 length: 14 amino acids. Germline trimming cut 1 base from V and 3 bases from J; bases unmatched to any gene: 4. CDR3 loop: CASSLNSGGYEQYF. The DNA of the CDR3 is TGCGCCAGCAGCTTGAACTCAGGGGGCTACGAGCAGTACTTC.

The chain recombines TRBV10-3 with TRBJ2-7; a weak D match, TRBD1 (5 bases). V lost 0 bases and J lost 1, with 7 bases in between. Germline assignment: CDR1 ENHRY and CDR2 SYGVKD. This CDR3 has 14 amino acids. CDR3 nucleotide sequence: TGTGCCATCAGTGAGTCTAAGGGGTCCTACGAGCAGTACTTC. Its protein product is CAISESKGSYEQYF.

This rearrangement joins TRBV11-2 to TRBJ2-4; no definite D call. There are 15 residues in the CDR3. V was shortened by 1 base and J by 0 bases, with 7 bases between the two germline ends. The germline CDR1 and CDR2 sequences are SGHAT and FQNNGV. The CDR3 here is CASSLVRVAKNIQYF. The CDR3 bases are TGTGCCAGCAGCTTAGTAAGGGTAGCCAAAAACATTCAGTACTTC.

The rearrangement links TRBV20-1 to TRBJ1-1, with TRBD1 matching 7 bases. Trimming cost V 6 bases and J 6 bases; bases outside gene matches: 4. Germline loops: CDR1 DFQATT, CDR2 SNEGSKA (reference sequence). The CDR3 has 11 residues. CDR3 DNA sequence: TGCAGTGCAGTACAGGGGCCTGAAGCTTTCTTT. Protein sequence: CSAVQGPEAFF.

The chain has TRBV13 and TRBJ1-1; D remains unclear. The germline V gene encodes CDR1 PRHDT and CDR2 FYEKMQ (reference sequence). The CDR3 runs 15 residues. With 5 bases removed from V and 0 bases from J, the gap between germline ends came to 13 bases. The CDR3 reads CASSHPPGLNTEAFF. As DNA, the CDR3 is TGTGCCAGCAGCCACCCACCAGGCCTGAACACTGAAGCTTTCTTT.

V is TRBV19 and J is TRBJ2-2, with D tentatively TRBD1 (6 bases). Germline lookup yields CDR1 LNHDA and CDR2 SQIVND (reference sequence). The CDR3 loop spans 15 amino acids. The ends were cut back, 9 bases at V and 3 bases at J, with 17 bases in the middle. The DNA for the CDR3 is TGTGCCAGCCTAAGGGGGTTGGAGGACACCGGGGAGCTGTTTTTT. This translates into CASLRGLEDTGELFF.

The genes are TRBV19 and TRBJ2-1, with 7 bases lining up with TRBD1. The CDR3 consists of 18 residues. Unmatched junction bases numbered 18, after V lost 7 bases and J lost 3 bases. Germline lookup yields CDR1 LNHDA and CDR2 SQIVND (reference sequence). CDR3 sequence reads: CASTRGLERTGYYNEQFF. The CDR3 nucleotides are TGTGCCAGTACACGGGGTCTAGAACGGACAGGATACTACAATGAGCAGTTCTTC.

This chain connects TRBV6-1 to TRBJ1-2, with unresolved D. V was shortened by 0 bases and J by 8 bases, with 7 bases between the two germline ends. This CDR3 has 12 amino acids. Germline CDR1 MNHNS, CDR2 SASEGT. CDR3 amino acids: CASSEAGRGYTF. The CDR3 DNA reads as TGTGCCAGCAGTGAAGCTGGCCGGGGCTACACCTTC.

V and J are TRBV6-5 and TRBJ2-3, with a possible D match to TRBD2 (6 bases). Germline CDR1 reads MNHEY; CDR2 reads SVGAGI. Trimming removed 5 bases at V and 2 bases at J, with 14 bases between. The CDR3 spans 15 residues. Here the CDR3 DNA reads TGTGCCAGCAGTCCGGGACTCGCGTCCACAGATACGCAGTATTTT. It codes for CASSPGLASTDTQYF.

The chain is built from TRBV18 and TRBJ1-6, with unresolved D. The germline V gene has CDR1 KGHSH and CDR2 LQKENI. V lost 6 bases and J 8 bases, leaving 8 bases between the germline ends. There are 12 residues in the CDR3. The DNA for the CDR3 is TGTGCCAGCTCCCCATATGATTCACCCCTCCACTTT. Translating it yields CASSPYDSPLHF. Complete variable domain (other parts from reference TRBV18 and TRBJ1-6): NAGVMQNPRHLVRRRGQEARLRCSPMKGHSHVYWYRQLPEEGLKFMVYLQKENIIDESGMPKERFSAEFPKEGPSILRIQQVVRGDSAAYFCASSPYDSPLHFGNGTRLTVT.

The CDR3 bases are TGTGCCAGCAGCTCCGGGACAGGAAATTCACCCCTCCACTTT. Protein sequence: CASSSGTGNSPLHF. This sequence joins TRBV6-5 and TRBJ1-6; 8 positions match TRBD1. This CDR3 spans 14 amino acids. Germline CDR1 is MNHEY and CDR2 is SVGAGI. The ends lost 6 bases at V and 7 bases at J; junction bases unmatched: 5.

The chain carries TRBV10-1 and TRBJ2-6; a weak D match, TRBD1 (6 bases). The CDR3 has 15 amino acids. The V gene lost 6 bases and the J gene lost 2 bases, with 11 bases spanning the gap. Germline CDR1 is WNHNN and CDR2 is SYGVQD (reference sequence). CDR3 DNA sequence: TGCGCCAGCAGGCCCTCAGGGGCTGGGGCCAACGTCCTGACTTTC. It is translated as CASRPSGAGANVLTF.

The chain combines TRBV30 with TRBJ1-5; possible D gene TRBD1, 5 bases. V lost 5 bases and J lost 2, with 19 bases in between. The CDR3 contains 16 residues. Germline V lookup: CDR1 GTSNPN, CDR2 SVGIG (reference sequence). CDR3 nucleotides: TGTGCCTGGGATATAAAGGGGACGATCGGCAATCAGCCCCAGCATTTT. Its protein is CAWDIKGTIGNQPQHF.

The chain links TRBV7-9 to TRBJ2-7; D remains unclear. Germline loops: CDR1 SEHNR, CDR2 FQNEAQ (reference sequence). The V end lost 4 bases, the J end lost 2 bases, and 9 bases lay between the germline ends. The CDR3 contains 13 residues. CDR3 sequence reads: CASSSGQPYEQYF. The CDR3 coding sequence is TGTGCCAGCAGCTCGGGCCAACCCTACGAGCAGTACTTC.

The chain uses TRBV5-6 and TRBJ2-7, with D maybe TRBD2 (6 bases). The germline CDR1 and CDR2 sequences are SGHDT and YYEEEE. The CDR3 is 12 amino acids. V was shortened by 1 base and J by 7 bases, with 9 bases between the two germline ends. CDR3 region: CASSLMGLEQYF. The CDR3 nucleotides read TGTGCCAGCAGCTTGATGGGACTTGAGCAGTACTTC. Full variable domain (remainder filled in from reference TRBV5-6 and TRBJ2-7): DAGVTQSPTHLIKTRGQQVTLRCSPKSGHDTVSWYQQALGQGPQFIFQYYEEEERQRGNFPDRFSGHQFPNYSSELNVNALLLGDSALYLCASSLMGLEQYFGPGTRLTVT.

This clone was counted a single time. The J gene is TRBJ1-1, the V gene TRBV11-1; D gene ambiguous. The CDR3 length is 13 residues. Germline V gene data show CDR1 as SGHAT and CDR2 as FQDESV (reference sequence). V dropped 5 bases and J dropped 4 bases, with 11 bases sitting between them. The CDR3 region is CASSPMTGTEAFF. CDR3 DNA: TGTGCCAGCAGCCCCATGACGGGCACTGAAGCTTTCTTT.